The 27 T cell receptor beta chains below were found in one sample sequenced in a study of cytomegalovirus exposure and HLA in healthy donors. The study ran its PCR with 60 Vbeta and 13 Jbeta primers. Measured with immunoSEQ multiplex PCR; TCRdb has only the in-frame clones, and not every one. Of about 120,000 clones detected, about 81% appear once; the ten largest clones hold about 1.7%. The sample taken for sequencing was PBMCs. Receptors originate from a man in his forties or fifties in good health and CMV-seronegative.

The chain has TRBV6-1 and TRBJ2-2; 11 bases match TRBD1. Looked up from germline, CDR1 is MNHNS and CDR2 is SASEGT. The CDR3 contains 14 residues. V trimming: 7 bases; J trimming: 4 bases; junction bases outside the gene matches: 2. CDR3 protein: CASTGTGGTGELFF. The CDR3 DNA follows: TGTGCCAGCACTGGGACAGGGGGCACCGGGGAGCTGTTTTTT.

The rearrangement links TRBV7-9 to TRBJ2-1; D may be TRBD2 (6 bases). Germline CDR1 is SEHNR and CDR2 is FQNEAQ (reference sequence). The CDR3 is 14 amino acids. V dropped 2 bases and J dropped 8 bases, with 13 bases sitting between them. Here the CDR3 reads CASSLMEGSDEQFF. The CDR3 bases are TGTGCCAGCAGCTTAATGGAGGGGTCGGATGAGCAGTTCTTC.

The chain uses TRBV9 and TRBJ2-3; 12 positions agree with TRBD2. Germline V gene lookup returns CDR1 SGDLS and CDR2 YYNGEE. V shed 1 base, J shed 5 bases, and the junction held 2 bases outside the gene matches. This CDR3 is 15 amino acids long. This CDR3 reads CASSVLAGGIDTQYF. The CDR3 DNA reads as TGTGCCAGCAGCGTACTAGCGGGGGGGATAGATACGCAGTATTTT. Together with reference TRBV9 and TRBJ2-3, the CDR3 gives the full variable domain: DSGVTQTPKHLITATGQRVTLRCSPRSGDLSVYWYQQSLDQGLQFLIQYYNGEERAKGNILERFSAQQFPDLHSELNLSSLELGDSALYFCASSVLAGGIDTQYFGPGTRLTVL.

The CDR3 coding sequence is TGTGCCTGGAGTCTATCAGGACAAGAGACCCAGTACTTC. Translation gives CAWSLSGQETQYF. The gene calls are TRBV30 and TRBJ2-5; D call uncertain. V was shortened by 2 bases and J by 2 bases, with 9 bases between the two germline ends. The CDR3 loop spans 13 amino acids. Looked up from germline, CDR1 is GTSNPN and CDR2 is SVGIG (reference sequence).

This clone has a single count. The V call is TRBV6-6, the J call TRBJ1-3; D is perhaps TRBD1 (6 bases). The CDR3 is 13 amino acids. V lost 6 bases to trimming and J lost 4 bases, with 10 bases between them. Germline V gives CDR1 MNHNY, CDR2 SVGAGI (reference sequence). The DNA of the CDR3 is TGTGCCAGCAGAAACAGGGACGGAAACACCATATATTTT. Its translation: CASRNRDGNTIYF.

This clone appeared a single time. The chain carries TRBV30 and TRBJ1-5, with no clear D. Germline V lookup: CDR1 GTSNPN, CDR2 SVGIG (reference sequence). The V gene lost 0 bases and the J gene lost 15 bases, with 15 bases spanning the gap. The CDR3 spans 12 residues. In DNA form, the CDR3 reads TGTGCCTGGAGTGTAGACCAGACTACTAGGCATTTT. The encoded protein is CAWSVDQTTRHF.

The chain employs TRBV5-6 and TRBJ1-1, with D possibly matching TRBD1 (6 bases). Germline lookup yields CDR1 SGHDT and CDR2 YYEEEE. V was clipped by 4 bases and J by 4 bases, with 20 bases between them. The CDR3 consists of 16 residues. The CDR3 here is CASSLPPPGVITEAFF. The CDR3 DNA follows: TGTGCCAGCAGCCTCCCTCCCCCAGGGGTTATCACTGAAGCTTTCTTT.

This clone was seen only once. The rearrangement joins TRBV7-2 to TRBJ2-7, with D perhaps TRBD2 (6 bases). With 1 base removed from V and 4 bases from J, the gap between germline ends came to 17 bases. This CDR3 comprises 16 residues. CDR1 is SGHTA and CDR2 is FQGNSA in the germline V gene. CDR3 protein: CASSLGIGGGRYEQYF. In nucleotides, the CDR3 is TGTGCCAGCAGCTTAGGAATAGGTGGGGGGAGATACGAGCAGTACTTC.

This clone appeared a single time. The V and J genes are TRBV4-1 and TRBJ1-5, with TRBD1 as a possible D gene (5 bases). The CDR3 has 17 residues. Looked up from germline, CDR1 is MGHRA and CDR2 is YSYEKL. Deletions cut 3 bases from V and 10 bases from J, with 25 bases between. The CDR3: CASSQQPGGGAEGPQHF. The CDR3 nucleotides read TGCGCCAGCAGCCAGCAACCCGGCGGGGGAGCTGAGGGTCCCCAGCATTTT.

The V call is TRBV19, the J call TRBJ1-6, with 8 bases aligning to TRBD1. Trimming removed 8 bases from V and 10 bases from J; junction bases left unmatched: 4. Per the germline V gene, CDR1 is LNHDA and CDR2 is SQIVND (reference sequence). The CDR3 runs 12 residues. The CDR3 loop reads CASARQGSPLHF. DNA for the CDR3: TGTGCCAGTGCCAGACAGGGGTCACCCCTCCACTTT.

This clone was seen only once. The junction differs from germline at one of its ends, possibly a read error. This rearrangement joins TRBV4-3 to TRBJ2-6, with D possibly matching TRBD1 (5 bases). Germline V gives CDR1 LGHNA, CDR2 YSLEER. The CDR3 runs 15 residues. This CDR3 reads CASSPDYSGANGLTF. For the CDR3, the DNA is TGCGCCAGCAGCCCAGATTACTCTGGGGCCAACGGCCTGACTTTC.

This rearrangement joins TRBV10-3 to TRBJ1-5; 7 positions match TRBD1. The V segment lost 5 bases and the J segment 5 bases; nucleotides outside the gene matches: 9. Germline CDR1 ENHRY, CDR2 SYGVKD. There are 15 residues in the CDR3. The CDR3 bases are TGTGCCATCAGTTACACAGGGGAAGGGGATCAGCCCCAGCATTTT. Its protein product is CAISYTGEGDQPQHF.

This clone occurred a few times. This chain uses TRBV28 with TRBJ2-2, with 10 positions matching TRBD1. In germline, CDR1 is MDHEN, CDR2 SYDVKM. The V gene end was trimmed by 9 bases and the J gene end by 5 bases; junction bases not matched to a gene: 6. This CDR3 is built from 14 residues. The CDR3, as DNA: TGTGCCAGTTCCGGGGGACAGGGGACCGGGGAGCTGTTTTTT. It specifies CASSGGQGTGELFF.

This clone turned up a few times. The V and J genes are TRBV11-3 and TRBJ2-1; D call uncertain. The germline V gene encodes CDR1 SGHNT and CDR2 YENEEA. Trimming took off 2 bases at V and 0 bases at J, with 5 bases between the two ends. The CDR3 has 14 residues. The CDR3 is CASSLSGSYNEQFF. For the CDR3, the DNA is TGTGCCAGCAGCTTATCAGGCTCCTACAATGAGCAGTTCTTC. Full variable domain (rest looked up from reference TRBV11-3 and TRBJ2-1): EAGVVQSPRYKIIEKKQPVAFWCNPISGHNTLYWYLQNLGQGPELLIRYENEEAVDDSQLPKDRFSAERLKGVDSTLKIQPAELGDSAVYLCASSLSGSYNEQFFGPGTRLTVL.

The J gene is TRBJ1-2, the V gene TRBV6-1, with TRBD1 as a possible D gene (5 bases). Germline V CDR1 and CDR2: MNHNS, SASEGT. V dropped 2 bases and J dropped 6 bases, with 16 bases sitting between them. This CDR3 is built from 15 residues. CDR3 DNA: TGTGCCAGCAGTGAATTGGGGAACAGGTTCGATGGCTACACCTTC. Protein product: CASSELGNRFDGYTF.

CDR3 coding DNA: TGCGCCAGCAGCTTGGGCCCACAGGGTAATGAAAAACTGTTTTTT. Protein product: CASSLGPQGNEKLFF. The chain is built from TRBV5-1 and TRBJ1-4, with D perhaps TRBD1 (6 bases). The CDR3 is 15 amino acids. V dropped 0 bases and J dropped 4 bases, with 10 bases sitting between them. The germline CDR1 and CDR2 sequences are SGHRS and YFSETQ.

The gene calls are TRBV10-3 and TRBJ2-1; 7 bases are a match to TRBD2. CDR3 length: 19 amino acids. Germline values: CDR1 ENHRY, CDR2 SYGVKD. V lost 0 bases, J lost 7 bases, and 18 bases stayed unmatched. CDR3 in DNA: TGTGCCATCAGTGAGTCGTCAGGGAATGATATGACTAGCCGGAATGAGCAGTTCTTC. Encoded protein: CAISESSGNDMTSRNEQFF.

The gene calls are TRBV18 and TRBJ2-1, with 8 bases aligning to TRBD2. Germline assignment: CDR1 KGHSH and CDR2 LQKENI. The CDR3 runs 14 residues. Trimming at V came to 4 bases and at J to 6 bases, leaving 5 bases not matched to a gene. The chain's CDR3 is CASSLGLGGNEQFF. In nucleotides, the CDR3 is TGTGCCAGCTCACTGGGACTAGGGGGCAATGAGCAGTTCTTC.

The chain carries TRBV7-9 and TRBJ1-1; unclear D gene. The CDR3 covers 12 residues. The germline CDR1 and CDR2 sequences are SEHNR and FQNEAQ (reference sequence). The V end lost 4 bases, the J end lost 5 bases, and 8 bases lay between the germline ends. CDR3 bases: TGTGCCAGCAGCTCAGAATGGACTGAAGCTTTCTTT. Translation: CASSSEWTEAFF.

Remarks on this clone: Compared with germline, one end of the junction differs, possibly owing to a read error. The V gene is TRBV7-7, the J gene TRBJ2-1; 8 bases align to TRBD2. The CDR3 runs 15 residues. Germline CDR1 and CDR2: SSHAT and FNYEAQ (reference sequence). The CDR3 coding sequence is TGTGCTAGCAGCCCGGCGGGGGGAGTGAGGTATGAGCAGTTCTTC. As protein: CASSPAGGVRYEQFF.

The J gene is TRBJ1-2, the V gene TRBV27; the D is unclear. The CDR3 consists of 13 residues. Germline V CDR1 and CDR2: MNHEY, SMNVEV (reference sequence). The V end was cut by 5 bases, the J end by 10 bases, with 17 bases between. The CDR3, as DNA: TGTGCCAGCAGTGCGCTCGGGAACAAGGACTACACCTTC. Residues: CASSALGNKDYTF.

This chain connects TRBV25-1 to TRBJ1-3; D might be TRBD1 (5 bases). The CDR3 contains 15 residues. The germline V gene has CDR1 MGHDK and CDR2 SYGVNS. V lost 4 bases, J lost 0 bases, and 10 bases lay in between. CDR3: CASSGQGSSGNTIYF. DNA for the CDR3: TGTGCCAGCAGTGGGCAGGGCAGCTCTGGAAACACCATATATTTT.

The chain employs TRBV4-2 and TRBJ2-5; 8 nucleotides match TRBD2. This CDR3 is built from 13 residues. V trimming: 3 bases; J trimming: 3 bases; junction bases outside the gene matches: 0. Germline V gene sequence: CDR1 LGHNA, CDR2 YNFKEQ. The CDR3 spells CASSQREEETQYF. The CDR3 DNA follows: TGTGCCAGCAGCCAGCGGGAGGAAGAGACCCAGTACTTC.

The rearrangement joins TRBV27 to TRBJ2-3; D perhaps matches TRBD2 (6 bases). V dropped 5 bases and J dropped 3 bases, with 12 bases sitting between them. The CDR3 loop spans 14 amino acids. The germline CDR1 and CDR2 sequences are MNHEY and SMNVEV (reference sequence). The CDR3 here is CASSVTGSTDTQYF. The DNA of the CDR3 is TGTGCCAGCAGTGTCACCGGGAGTACAGATACGCAGTATTTT.

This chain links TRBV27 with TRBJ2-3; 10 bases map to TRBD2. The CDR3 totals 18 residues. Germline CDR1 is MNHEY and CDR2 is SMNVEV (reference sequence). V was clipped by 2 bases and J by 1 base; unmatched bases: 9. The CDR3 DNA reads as TGTGCCAGCAGTTTAAGGGCTAGCGGGAGAGTCCGCACAGATACGCAGTATTTT. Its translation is CASSLRASGRVRTDTQYF.

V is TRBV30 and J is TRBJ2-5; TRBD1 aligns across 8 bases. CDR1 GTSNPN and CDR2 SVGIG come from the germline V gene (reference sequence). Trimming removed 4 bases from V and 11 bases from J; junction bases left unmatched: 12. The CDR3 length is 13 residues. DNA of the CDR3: TGTGCCTGGACTTCTTCAGGGGGCGCCGGGCAGTACTTC. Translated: CAWTSSGGAGQYF. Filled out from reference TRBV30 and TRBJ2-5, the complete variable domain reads SQTIHQWPATLVQPVGSPLSLECTVEGTSNPNLYWYRQAAGRGLQLLFYSVGIGQISSEVPQNLSASRPQDRQFILSSKKLLLSDSGFYLCAWTSSGGAGQYFGPGTRLLVL.

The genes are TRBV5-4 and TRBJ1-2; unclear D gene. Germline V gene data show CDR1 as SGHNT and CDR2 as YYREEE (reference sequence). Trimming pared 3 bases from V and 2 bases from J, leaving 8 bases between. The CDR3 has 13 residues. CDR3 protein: CASSSSRNYGYTF. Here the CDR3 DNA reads TGTGCCAGCAGCTCCTCTAGGAACTATGGCTACACCTTC.